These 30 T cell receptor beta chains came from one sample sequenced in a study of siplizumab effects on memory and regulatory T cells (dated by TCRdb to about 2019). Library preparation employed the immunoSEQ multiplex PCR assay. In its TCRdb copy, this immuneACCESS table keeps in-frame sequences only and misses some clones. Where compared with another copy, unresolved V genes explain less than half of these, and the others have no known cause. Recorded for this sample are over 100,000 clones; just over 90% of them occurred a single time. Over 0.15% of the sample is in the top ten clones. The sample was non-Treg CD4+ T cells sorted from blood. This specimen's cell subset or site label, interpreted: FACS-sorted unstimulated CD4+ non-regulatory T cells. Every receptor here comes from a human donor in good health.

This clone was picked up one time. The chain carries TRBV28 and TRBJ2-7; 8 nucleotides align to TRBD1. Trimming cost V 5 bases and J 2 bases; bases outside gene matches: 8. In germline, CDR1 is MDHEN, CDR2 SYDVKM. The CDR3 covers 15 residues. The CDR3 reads CASSPGTGKTYEQYF. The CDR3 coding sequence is TGTGCCAGCAGTCCCGGGACAGGCAAAACCTACGAGCAGTACTTC.

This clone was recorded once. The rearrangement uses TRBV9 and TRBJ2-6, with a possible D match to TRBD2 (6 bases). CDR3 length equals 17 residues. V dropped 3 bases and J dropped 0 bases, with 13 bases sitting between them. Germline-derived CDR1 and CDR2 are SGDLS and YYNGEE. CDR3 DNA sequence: TGTGCCAGCAGCGGGGCCGGGACTGACTCTGGGGCCAACGTCCTGACTTTC. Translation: CASSGAGTDSGANVLTF.

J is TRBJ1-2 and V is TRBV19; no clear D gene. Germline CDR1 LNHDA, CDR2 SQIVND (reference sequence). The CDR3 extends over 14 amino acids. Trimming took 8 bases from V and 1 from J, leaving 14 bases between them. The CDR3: CASGRLDGNYGYTF. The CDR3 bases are TGTGCCAGTGGAAGGTTAGATGGTAACTATGGCTACACCTTC.

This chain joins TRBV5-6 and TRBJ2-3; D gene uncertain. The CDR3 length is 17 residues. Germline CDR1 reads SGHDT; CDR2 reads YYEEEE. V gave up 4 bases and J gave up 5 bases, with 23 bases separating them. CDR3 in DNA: TGTGCCAGCAGCCCTTGGGTGCGAGCAACTATCCAAGATACGCAGTATTTT. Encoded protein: CASSPWVRATIQDTQYF.

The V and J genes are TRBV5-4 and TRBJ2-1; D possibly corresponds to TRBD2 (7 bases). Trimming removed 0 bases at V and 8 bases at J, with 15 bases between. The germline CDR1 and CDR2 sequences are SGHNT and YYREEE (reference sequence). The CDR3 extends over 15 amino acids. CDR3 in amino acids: CASSLGGGQGYEQFF. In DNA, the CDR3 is TGTGCCAGCAGCTTGGGCGGGGGCCAAGGCTATGAGCAGTTCTTC.

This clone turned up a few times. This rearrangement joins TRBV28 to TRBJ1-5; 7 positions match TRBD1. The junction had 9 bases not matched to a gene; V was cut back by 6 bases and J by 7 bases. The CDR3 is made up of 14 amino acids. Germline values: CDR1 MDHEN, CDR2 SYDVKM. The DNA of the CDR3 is TGTGCCAGCAGGATAGACAGGGTTAAACAGCCCCAGCATTTT. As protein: CASRIDRVKQPQHF.

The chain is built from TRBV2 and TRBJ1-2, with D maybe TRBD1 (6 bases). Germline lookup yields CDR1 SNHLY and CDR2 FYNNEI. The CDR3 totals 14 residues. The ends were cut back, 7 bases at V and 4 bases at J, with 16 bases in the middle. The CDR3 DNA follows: TGTGCCAGCAAGGAGCAGGGGTTAAGCTATGGCTACACCTTC. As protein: CASKEQGLSYGYTF.

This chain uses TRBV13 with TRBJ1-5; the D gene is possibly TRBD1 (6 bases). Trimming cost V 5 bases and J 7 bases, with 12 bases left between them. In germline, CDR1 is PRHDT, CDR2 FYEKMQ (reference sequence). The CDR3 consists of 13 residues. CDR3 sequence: CASSKQGGQPQHF. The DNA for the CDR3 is TGTGCCAGCAGCAAACAGGGTGGCCAGCCCCAGCATTTT.

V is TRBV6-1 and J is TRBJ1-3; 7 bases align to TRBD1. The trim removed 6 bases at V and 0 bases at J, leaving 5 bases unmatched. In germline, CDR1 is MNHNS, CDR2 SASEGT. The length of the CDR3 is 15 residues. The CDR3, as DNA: TGTGCCAGCAGGGGACAGCTCGCCTCTGGAAACACCATATATTTT. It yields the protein CASRGQLASGNTIYF.

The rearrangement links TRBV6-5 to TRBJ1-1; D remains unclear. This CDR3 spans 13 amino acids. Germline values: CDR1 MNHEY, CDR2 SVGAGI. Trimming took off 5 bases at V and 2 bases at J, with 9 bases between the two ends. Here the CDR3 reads CASSATANTEAFF. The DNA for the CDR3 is TGTGCCAGCAGTGCTACAGCCAACACTGAAGCTTTCTTT.

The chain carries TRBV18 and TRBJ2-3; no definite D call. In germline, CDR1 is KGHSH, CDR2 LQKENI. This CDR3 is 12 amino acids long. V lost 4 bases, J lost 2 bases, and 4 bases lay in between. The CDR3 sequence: CASSLPTDTQYF. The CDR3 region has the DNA TGTGCCAGCTCACTTCCCACAGATACGCAGTATTTT.

The CDR3 loop is CASSLGTVYGYTF. CDR3 bases: TGTGCCAGCAGCCTCGGGACGGTCTATGGCTACACCTTC. The rearrangement joins TRBV11-2 to TRBJ1-2, with D perhaps TRBD1 (5 bases). The germline V gene has CDR1 SGHAT and CDR2 FQNNGV. V lost 5 bases and J 4 bases, leaving 11 bases between the germline ends. This CDR3 region has 13 residues.

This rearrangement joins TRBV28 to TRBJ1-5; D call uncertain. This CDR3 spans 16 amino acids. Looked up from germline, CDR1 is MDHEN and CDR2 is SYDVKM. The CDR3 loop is CTTSPADGFSNQPQHF. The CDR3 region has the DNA TGTACAACCTCTCCGGCGGACGGTTTTAGCAATCAGCCCCAGCATTTT.

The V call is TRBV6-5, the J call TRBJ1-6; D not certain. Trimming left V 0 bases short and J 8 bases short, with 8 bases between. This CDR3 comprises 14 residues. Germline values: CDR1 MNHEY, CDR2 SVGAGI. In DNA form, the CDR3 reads TGTGCCAGCAGTTACTCTAGCCTACATTCACCCCTCCACTTT. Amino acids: CASSYSSLHSPLHF.

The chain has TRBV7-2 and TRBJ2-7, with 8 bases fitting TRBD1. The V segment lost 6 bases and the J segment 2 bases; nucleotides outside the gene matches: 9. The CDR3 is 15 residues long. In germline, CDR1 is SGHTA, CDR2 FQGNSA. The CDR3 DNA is TGTGCCAGCAGTTCACCCGGACAGGGCACCTACGAGCAGTACTTC. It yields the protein CASSSPGQGTYEQYF. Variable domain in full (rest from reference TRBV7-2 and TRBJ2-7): GAGVSQSPSNKVTEKGKDVELRCDPISGHTALYWYRQSLGQGLEFLIYFQGNSAPDKSGLPSDRFSAERTGGSVSTLTIQRTQQEDSAVYLCASSSPGQGTYEQYFGPGTRLTVT.

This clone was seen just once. In nucleotides, the CDR3 is TGTGCCAGCAGCCCCGGTCGGGGGCTAGGAGGGGCCAACGTCCTGACTTTC. This sequence encodes CASSPGRGLGGANVLTF. The chain combines TRBV14 with TRBJ2-6; the D gene could be TRBD1 or TRBD2 (6 bases each). The V end was cut by 4 bases, the J end by 4 bases, with 17 bases between. From germline, CDR1 is SGHDN and CDR2 FVKESK. This CDR3 has 17 amino acids.

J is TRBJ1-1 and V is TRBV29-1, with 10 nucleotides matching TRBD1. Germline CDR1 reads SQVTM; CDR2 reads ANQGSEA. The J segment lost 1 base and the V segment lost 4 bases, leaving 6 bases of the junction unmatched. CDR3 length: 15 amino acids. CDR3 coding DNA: TGCAGCGTTGGACAGGGGGCAATTGGGAACACTGAAGCTTTCTTT. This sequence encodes CSVGQGAIGNTEAFF.

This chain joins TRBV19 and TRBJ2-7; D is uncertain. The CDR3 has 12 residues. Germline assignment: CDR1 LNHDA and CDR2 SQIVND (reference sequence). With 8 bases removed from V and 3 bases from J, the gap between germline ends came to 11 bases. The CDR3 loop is CASSGQDYEQYF. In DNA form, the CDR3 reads TGTGCCAGTTCTGGGCAGGACTACGAGCAGTACTTC.

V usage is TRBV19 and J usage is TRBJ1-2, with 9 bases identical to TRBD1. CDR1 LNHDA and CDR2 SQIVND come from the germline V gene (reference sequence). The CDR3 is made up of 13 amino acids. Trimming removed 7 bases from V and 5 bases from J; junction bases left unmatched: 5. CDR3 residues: CASTIGQGYGYTF. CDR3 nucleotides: TGTGCCAGTACCATAGGACAGGGGTATGGCTACACCTTC.

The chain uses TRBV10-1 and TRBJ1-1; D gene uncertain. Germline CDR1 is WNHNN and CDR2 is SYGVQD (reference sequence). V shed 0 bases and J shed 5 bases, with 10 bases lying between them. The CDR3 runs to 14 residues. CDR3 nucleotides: TGCGCCAGCAGTGAGTCGGGGAGAGGGACTGAAGCTTTCTTT. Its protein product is CASSESGRGTEAFF.

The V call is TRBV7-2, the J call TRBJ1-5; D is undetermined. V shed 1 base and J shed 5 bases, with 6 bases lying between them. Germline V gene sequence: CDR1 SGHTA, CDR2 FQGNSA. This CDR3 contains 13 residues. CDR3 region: CASSLVTHQPQHF. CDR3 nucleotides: TGTGCCAGCAGCTTAGTTACACATCAGCCCCAGCATTTT. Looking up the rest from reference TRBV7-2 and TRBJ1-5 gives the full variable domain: GAGVSQSPSNKVTEKGKDVELRCDPISGHTALYWYRQSLGQGLEFLIYFQGNSAPDKSGLPSDRFSAERTGGSVSTLTIQRTQQEDSAVYLCASSLVTHQPQHFGDGTRLSIL.

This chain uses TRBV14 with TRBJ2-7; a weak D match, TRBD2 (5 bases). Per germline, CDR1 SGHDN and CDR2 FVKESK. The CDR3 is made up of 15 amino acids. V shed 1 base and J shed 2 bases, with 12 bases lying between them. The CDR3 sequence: CASSQVGGLTYEQYF. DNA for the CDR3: TGTGCCAGCAGCCAAGTGGGCGGACTGACCTACGAGCAGTACTTC. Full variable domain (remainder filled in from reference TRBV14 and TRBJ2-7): EAGVTQFPSHSVIEKGQTVTLRCDPISGHDNLYWYRRVMGKEIKFLLHFVKESKQDESGMPNNRFLAERTGGTYSTLKVQPAELEDSGVYFCASSQVGGLTYEQYFGPGTRLTVT.

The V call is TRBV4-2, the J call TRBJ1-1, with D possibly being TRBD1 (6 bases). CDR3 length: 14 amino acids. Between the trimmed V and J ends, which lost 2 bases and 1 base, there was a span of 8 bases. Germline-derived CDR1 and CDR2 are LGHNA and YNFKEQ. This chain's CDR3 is CASSQNRENTEAFF. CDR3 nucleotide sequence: TGTGCCAGCAGCCAAAACAGGGAGAACACTGAAGCTTTCTTT.

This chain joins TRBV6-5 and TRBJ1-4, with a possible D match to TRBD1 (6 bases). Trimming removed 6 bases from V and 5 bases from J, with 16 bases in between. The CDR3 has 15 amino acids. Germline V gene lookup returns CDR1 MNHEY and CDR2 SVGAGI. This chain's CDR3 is CASSTWGQGNEKLFF. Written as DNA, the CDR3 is TGTGCCAGCAGCACCTGGGGGCAGGGAAATGAAAAACTGTTTTTT.

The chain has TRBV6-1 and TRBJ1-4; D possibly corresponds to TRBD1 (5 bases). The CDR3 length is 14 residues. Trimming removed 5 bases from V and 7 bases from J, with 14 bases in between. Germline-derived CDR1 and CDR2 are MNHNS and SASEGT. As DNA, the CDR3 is TGTGCCAGCAGTCTAGGGGACTCTATTGAAAAACTGTTTTTT. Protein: CASSLGDSIEKLFF.

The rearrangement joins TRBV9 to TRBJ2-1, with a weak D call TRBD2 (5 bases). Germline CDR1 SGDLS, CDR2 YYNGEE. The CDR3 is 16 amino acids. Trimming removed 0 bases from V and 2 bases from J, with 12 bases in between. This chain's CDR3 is CASSVATGVPYNEQFF. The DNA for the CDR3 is TGTGCCAGCAGCGTAGCTACCGGGGTCCCCTACAATGAGCAGTTCTTC.

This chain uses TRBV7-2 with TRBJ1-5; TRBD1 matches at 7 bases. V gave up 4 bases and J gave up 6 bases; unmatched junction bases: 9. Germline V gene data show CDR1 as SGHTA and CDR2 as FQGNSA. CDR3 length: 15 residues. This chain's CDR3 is CASSSRDSRIQPQHF. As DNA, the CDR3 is TGTGCCAGCAGCTCCCGGGACAGCCGGATTCAGCCCCAGCATTTT. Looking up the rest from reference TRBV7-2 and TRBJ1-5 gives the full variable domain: GAGVSQSPSNKVTEKGKDVELRCDPISGHTALYWYRQSLGQGLEFLIYFQGNSAPDKSGLPSDRFSAERTGGSVSTLTIQRTQQEDSAVYLCASSSRDSRIQPQHFGDGTRLSIL.

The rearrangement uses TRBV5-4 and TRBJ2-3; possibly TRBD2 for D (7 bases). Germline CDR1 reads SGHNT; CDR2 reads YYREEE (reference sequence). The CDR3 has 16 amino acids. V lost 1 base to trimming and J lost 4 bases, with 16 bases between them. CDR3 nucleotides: TGTGCCAGCAGCTTGTTTATCGGGGGGCTGGCAGATACGCAGTATTTT. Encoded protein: CASSLFIGGLADTQYF.

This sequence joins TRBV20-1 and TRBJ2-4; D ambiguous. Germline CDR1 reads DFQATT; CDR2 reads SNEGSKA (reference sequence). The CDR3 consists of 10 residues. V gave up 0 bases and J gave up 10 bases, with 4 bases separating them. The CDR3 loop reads CSARESIQYF. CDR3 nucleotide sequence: TGCAGTGCTAGAGAATCGATTCAGTACTTC.

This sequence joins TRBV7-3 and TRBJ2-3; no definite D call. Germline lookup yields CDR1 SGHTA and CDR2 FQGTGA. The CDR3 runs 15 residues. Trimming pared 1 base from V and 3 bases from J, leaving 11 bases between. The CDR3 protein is CASSLKSGRTDTQYF. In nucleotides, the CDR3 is TGTGCCAGCAGCTTAAAATCCGGGCGGACAGATACGCAGTATTTT.